This T cell receptor (beta chain) was sequenced for a study of blood T cell repertoires in COVID-19. About the research overall: The analysed material was cDNA or gDNA that came from T cells, B-cell-depleted T cells, or PBMCs.

Between the trimmed V and J ends, which lost 6 bases and 3 bases, there was a span of 27 bases. The CDR3 contains 19 residues. The germline CDR1 and CDR2 sequences are MDHEN and SYDVKM. The assay was immunoSEQ multiplex PCR, and TCRdb's table has in-frame clones only and misses some. The repertoire holds 200,000 to 250,000 clones, with roughly 84% as singletons. The sequence derives from a woman between 40 and 55 years old who had recovered from COVID-19. J is TRBJ2-1 and V is TRBV28, with D possibly TRBD2 on 5 matching bases. Material: PBMCs or T cells enriched from blood (not recorded which). CDR3 in DNA: TGTGCCAGCAGCGATTTCTCCCGTTTCCGGAGCGGAGACTACAATGAGCAGTTCTTC. Its translation is CASSDFSRFRSGDYNEQFF.